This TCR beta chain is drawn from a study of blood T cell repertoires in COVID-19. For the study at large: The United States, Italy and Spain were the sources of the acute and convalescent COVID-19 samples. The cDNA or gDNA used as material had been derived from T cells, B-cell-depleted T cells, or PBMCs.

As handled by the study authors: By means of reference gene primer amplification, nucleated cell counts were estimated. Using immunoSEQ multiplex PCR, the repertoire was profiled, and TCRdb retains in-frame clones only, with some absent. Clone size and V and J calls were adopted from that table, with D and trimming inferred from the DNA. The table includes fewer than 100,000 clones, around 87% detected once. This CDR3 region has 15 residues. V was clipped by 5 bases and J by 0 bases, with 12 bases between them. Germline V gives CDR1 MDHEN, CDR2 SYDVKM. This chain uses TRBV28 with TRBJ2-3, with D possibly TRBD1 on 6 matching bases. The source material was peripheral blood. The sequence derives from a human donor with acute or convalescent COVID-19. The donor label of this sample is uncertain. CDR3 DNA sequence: TGTGCCAGCAGTCAAGACAGGCGAAGCACAGATACGCAGTATTTT. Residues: CASSQDRRSTDTQYF.